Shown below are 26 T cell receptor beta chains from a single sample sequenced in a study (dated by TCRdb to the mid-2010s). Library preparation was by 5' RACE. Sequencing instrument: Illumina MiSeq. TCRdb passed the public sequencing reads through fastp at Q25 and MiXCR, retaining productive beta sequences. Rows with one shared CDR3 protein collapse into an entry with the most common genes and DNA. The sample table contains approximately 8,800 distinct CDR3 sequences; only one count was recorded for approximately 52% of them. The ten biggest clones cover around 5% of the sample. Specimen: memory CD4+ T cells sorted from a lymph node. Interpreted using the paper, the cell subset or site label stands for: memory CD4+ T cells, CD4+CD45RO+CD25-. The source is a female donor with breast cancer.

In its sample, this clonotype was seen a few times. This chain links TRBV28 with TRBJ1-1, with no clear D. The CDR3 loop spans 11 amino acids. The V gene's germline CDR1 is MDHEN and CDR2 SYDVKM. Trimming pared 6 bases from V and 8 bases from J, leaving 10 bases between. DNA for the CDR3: TGTGCCAGCAGATTAACAGCAGAAGCTTTCTTT. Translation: CASRLTAEAFF.

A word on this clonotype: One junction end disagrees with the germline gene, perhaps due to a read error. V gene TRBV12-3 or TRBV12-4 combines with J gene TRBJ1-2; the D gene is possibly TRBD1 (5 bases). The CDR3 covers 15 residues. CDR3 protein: CASSLEGVLNHGYTF. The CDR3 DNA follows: TGTGCCAGCAGTTTGGAAGGGGTCTTGAACCATGGCTACACCTTT.

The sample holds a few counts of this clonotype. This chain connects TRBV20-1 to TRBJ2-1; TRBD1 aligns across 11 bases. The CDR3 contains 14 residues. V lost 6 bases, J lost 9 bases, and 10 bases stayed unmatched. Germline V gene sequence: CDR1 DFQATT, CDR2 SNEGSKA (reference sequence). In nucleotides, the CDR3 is TGCAGTGCGCCTGGGACAGGGGGTAAGCTTGAGCAGTTCTTC. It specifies CSAPGTGGKLEQFF.

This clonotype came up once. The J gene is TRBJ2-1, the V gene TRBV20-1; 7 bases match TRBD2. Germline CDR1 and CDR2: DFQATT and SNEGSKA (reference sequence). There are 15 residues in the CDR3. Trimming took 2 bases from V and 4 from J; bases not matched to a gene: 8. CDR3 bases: TGCAGTGCTAGACCGGCGGGAGATTTATACAATGAGCAGTTCTTC. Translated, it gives CSARPAGDLYNEQFF.

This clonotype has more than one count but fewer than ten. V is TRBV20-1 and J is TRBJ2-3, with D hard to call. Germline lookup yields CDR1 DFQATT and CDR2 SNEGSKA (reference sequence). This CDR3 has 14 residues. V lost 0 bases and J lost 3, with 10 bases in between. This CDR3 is CSARDPANTDTQYF. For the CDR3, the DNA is TGCAGTGCTAGAGATCCGGCGAATACAGATACGCAGTATTTT.

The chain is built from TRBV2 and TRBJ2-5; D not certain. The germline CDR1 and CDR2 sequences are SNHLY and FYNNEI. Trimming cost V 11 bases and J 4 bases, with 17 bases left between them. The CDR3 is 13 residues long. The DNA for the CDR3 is TGTGCCTCCTCAACCCCAGAATCAGAGACCCAGTACTTC. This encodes CASSTPESETQYF. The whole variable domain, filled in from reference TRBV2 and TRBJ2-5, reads EPEVTQTPSHQVTQMGQEVILRCVPISNHLYFYWYRQILGQKVEFLVSFYNNEISEKSEIFDDQFSVERPDGSNFTLKIRSTKLEDSAMYFCASSTPESETQYFGPGTRLLVL.

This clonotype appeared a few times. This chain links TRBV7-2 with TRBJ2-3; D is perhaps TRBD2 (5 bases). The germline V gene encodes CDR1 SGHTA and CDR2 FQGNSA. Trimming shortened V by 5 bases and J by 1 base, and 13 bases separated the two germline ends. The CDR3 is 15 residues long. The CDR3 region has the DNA TGTGCCAGCAGCCCTGGACTGGCCCGCACAGATACGCAGTATTTT. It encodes CASSPGLARTDTQYF. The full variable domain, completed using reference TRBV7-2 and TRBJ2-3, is GAGVSQSPSNKVTEKGKDVELRCDPISGHTALYWYRQSLGQGLEFLIYFQGNSAPDKSGLPSDRFSAERTGGSVSTLTIQRTQQEDSAVYLCASSPGLARTDTQYFGPGTRLTVL.

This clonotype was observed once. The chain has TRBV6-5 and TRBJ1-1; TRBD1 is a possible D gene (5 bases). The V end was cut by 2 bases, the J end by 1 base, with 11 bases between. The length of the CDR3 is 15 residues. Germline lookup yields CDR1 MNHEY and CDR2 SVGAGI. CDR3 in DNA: TGTGCCAGCAGTTACGACGGGGCCCCGAACACTGAAGCTTTCTTT. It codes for CASSYDGAPNTEAFF.

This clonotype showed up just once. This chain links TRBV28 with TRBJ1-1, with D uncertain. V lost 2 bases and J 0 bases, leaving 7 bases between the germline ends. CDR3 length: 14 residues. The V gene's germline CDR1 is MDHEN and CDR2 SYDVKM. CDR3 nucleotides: TGTGCCAGCAGTTTAGCTGAGATGAACACTGAAGCTTTCTTT. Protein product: CASSLAEMNTEAFF. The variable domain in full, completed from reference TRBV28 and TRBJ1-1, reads DVKVTQSSRYLVKRTGEKVFLECVQDMDHENMFWYRQDPGLGLRLIYFSYDVKMKEKGDIPEGYSVSREKKERFSLILESASTNQTSMYLCASSLAEMNTEAFFGQGTRLTVV.

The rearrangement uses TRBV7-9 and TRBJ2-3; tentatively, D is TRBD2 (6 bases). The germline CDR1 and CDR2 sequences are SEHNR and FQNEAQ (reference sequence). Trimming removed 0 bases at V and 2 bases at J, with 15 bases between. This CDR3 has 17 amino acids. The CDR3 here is CASSLAWTTPDTDTQYF. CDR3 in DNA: TGTGCCAGCAGCTTAGCGTGGACTACTCCCGACACAGATACGCAGTATTTT.

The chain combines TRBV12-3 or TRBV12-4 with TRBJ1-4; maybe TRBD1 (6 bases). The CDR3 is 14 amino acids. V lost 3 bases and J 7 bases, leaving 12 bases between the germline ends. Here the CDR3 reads CASSFHREREKLFF. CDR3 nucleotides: TGTGCCAGCAGTTTTCACAGGGAGCGTGAAAAACTGTTTTTT.

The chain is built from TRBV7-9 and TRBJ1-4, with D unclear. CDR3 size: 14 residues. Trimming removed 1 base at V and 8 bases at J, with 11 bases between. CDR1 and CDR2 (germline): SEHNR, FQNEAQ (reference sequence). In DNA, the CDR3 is TGTGCCAGCAGCTTAGGAGCGCTCCAGGAAAAACTGTTTTTT. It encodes CASSLGALQEKLFF.

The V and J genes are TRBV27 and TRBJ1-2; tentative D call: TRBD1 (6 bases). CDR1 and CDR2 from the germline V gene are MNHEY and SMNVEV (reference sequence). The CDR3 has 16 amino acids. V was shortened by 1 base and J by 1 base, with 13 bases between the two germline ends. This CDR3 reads CASSLYGGAYNYGYTF. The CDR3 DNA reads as TGTGCCAGCAGTTTATATGGGGGGGCTTATAACTATGGCTACACCTTC.

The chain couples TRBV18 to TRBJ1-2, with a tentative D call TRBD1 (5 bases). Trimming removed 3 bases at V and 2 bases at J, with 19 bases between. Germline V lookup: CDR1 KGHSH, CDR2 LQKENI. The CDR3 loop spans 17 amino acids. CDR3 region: CASSPITLQVSNYGYTF. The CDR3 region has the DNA TGTGCCAGCTCACCTATTACCCTACAGGTGTCAAACTATGGCTACACCTTC.

CDR3 loop: CASSHGGSGANVLTF. The CDR3 nucleotides are TGCGCCAGCAGCCATGGGGGGTCCGGGGCCAACGTCCTGACTTTC. The rearrangement links TRBV5-1 to TRBJ2-6, with a possible D match to TRBD2 (6 bases). Germline V CDR1 and CDR2: SGHRS, YFSETQ. V lost 4 bases, J lost 4 bases, and 12 bases lay in between. The length of the CDR3 is 15 residues.

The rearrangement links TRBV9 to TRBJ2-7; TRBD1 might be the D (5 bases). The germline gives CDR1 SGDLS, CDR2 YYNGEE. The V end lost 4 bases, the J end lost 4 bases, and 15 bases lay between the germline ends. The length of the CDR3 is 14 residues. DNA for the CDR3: TGTGCCAGCAGCCCGGACATCACGAGGTACGAGCAGTACTTC. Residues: CASSPDITRYEQYF.

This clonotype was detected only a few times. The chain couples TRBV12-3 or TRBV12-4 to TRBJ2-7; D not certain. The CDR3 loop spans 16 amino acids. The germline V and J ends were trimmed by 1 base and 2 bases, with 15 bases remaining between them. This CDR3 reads CASSLVSGSPPYEQYF. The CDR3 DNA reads TGTGCCAGCAGTTTAGTGTCGGGCTCACCTCCCTACGAGCAGTACTTC.

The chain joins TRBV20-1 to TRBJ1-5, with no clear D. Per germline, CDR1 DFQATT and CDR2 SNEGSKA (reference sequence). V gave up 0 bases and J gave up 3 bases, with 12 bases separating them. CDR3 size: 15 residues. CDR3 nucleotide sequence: TGCAGTGCTAGAGATGAGGGATCCGCCAATCAGCCCCAGCATTTT. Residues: CSARDEGSANQPQHF.

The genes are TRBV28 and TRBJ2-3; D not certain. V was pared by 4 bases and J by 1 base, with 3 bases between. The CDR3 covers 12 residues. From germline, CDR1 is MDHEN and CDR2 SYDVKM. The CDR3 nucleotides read TGTGCCAGCAGTTCCCGCACAGATACGCAGTATTTT. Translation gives CASSSRTDTQYF.

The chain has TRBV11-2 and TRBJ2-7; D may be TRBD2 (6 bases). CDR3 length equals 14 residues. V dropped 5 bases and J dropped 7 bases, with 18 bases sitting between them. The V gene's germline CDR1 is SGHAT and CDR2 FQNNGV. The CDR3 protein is CASSTLGGGMEQYF. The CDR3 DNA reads TGTGCCAGCAGCACCCTCGGGGGTGGCATGGAGCAGTACTTC.

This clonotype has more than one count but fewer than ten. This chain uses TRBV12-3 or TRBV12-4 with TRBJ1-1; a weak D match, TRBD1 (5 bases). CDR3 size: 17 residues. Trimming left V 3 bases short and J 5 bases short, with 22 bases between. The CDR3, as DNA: TGTGCCAGCAGTTTCTACCTTGGTAAGGGGACTCGGACTGAAGCTTTCTTT. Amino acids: CASSFYLGKGTRTEAFF.

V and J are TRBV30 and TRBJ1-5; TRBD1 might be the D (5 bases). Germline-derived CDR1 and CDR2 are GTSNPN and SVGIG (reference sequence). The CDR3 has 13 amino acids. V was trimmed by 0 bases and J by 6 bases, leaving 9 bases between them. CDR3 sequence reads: CAWSVRGVQPQHF. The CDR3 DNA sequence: TGTGCCTGGAGTGTACGAGGGGTTCAGCCCCAGCATTTT.

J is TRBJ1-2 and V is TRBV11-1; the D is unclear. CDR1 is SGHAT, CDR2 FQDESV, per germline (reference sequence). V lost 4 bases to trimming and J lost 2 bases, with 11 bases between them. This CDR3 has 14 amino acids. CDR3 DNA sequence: TGTGCCAGCAGCTCAACTGGAGGGAACTATGGCTACACCTTC. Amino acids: CASSSTGGNYGYTF.

CDR3 coding DNA: TGTGCCAGCAGTCCCAGTTCTCAGGGGGCGCGGGTCCAACTGTTTTTT. Its protein is CASSPSSQGARVQLFF. The rearrangement uses TRBV6-5 and TRBJ1-4; 8 bases agree with TRBD1. Germline CDR1 and CDR2: MNHEY and SVGAGI. The CDR3 is 16 amino acids. V gave up 5 bases and J gave up 12 bases; unmatched junction bases: 17.

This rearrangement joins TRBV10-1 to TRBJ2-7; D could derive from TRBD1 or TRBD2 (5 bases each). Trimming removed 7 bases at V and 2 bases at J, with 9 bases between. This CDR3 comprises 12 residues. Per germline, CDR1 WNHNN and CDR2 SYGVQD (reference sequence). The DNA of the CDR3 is TGCGCCAGCACGCAGGGAGCCTACGAGCAGTACTTC. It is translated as CASTQGAYEQYF.

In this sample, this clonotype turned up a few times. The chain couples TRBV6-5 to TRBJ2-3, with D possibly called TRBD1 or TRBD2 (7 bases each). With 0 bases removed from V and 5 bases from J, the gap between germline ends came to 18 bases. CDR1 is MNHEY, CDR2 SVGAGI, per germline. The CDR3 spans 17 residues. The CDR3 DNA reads TGTGCCAGCAGTTACTCGATAGGGGGAGGGGGCGAAGATACGCAGTATTTT. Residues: CASSYSIGGGGEDTQYF.